This T cell receptor (beta chain) originates from a study of radiation and T cells in renal cell carcinoma. Treatment defined: 15 Gy SBRT to primary tumor, nephrectomy 4 weeks later. Repertoires were generated with immunoSEQ multiplex PCR, while TCRdb's copy carries only in-frame clones and drops some. This sample has about 4,300 clones; less than 65% occur once, and the top ten carry roughly 42%. After removal of 4 bases from V and 5 bases from J, the junction contained 11 bases not matched to a gene. The CDR3 is 17 amino acids. Germline V gene data show CDR1 as LGHNA and CDR2 as YNFKEQ. Source: tumor tissue, taken from a patient whose treatment included radiotherapy and nephrectomy. This clonotype was sampled from an older woman with renal cell carcinoma. The chain carries TRBV4-2 and TRBJ2-6; 7 bases agree with TRBD2. The CDR3 reads CASSRSGLQSRANVLTF. In nucleotides, the CDR3 is TGTGCCAGCAGCCGTAGCGGGTTACAAAGTCGGGCCAACGTCCTGACTTTC.